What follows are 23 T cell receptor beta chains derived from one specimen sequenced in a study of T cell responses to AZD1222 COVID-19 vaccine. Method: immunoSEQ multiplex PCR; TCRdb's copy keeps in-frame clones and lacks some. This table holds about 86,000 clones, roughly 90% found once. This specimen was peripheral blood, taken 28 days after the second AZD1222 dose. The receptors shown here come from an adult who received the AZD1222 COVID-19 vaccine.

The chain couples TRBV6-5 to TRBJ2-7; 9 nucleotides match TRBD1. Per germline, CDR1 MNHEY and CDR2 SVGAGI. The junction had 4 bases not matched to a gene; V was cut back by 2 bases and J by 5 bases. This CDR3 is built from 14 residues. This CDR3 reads CASSYGQGSDEQYF. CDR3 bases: TGTGCCAGCAGTTACGGACAGGGGTCCGACGAGCAGTACTTC.

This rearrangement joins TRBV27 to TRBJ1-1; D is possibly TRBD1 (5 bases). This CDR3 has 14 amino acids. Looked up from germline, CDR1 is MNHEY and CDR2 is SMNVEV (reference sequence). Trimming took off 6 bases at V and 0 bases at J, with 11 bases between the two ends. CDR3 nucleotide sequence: TGTGCCAGCAGCCGAATGGGGGTGAACACTGAAGCTTTCTTT. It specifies CASSRMGVNTEAFF.

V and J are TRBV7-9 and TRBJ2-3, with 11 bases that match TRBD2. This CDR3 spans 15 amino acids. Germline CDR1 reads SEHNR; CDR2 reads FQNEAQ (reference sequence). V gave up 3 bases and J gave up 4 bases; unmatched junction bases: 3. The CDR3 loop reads CASSLTSGMADTQYF. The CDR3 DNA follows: TGTGCCAGCAGCTTGACTAGCGGGATGGCAGATACGCAGTATTTT. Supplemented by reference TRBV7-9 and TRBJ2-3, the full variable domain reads DTGVSQNPRHKITKRGQNVTFRCDPISEHNRLYWYRQTLGQGPEFLTYFQNEAQLEKSRLLSDRFSAERPKGSFSTLEIQRTEQGDSAMYLCASSLTSGMADTQYFGPGTRLTVL.

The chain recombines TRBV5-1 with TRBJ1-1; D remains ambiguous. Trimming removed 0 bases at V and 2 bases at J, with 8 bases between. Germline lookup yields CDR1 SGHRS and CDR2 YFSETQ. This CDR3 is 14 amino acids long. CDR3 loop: CASSLVFGNTEAFF. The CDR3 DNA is TGCGCCAGCAGCTTGGTATTTGGAAACACTGAAGCTTTCTTT. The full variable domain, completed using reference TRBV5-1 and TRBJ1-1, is KAGVTQTPRYLIKTRGQQVTLSCSPISGHRSVSWYQQTPGQGLQFLFEYFSETQRNKGNFPGRFSGRQFSNSRSEMNVSTLELGDSALYLCASSLVFGNTEAFFGQGTRLTVV.

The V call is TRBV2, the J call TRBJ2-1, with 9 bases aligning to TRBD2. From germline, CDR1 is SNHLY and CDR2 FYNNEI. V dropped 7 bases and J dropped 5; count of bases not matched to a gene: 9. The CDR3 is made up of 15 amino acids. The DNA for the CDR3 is TGTGCCAGCACCGAAGGGACTAGCAATAACAATGAGCAGTTCTTC. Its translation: CASTEGTSNNNEQFF.

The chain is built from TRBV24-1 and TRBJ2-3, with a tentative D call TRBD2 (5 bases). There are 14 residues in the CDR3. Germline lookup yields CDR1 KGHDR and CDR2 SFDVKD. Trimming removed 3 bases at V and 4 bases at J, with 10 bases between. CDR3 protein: CATSDARRADTQYF. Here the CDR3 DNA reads TGTGCCACCAGTGATGCCAGGCGGGCAGATACGCAGTATTTT.

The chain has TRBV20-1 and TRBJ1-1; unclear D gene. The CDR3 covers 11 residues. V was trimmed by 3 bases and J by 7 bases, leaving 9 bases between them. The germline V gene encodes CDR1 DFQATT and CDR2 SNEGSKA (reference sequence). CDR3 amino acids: CSARQFFEAFF. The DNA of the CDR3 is TGCAGTGCTAGGCAGTTTTTTGAAGCTTTCTTT.

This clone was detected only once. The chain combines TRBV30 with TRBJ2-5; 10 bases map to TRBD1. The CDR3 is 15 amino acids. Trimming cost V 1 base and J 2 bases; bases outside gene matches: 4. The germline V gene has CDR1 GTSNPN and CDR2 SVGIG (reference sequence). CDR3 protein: CAWSGRTGGQETQYF. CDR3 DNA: TGTGCCTGGAGTGGGCGGACAGGGGGACAAGAGACCCAGTACTTC.

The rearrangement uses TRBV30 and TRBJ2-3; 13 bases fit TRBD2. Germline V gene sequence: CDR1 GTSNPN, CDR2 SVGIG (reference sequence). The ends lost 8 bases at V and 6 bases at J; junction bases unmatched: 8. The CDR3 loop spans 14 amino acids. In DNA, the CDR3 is TGTGCCCTATCCCGGACTAGCGGGAGTGATACGCAGTATTTT. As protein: CALSRTSGSDTQYF.

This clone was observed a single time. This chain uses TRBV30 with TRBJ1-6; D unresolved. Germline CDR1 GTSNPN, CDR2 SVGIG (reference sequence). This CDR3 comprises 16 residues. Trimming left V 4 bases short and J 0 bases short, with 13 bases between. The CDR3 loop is CAWNLAGSSYNSPLHF. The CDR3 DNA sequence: TGTGCCTGGAACTTGGCAGGCAGCTCCTATAATTCACCCCTCCACTTT.

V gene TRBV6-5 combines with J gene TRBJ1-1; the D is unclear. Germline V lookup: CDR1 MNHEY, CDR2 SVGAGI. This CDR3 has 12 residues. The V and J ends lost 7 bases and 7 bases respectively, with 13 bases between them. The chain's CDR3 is CASTTDRNEAFF. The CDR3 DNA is TGTGCCAGCACCACGGATCGAAATGAAGCTTTCTTT.

The CDR3: CASSQDLVRAGTGELFF. The CDR3 nucleotides read TGTGCCAGCAGCCAAGATCTTGTTAGGGCGGGGACCGGGGAGCTGTTTTTT. The J gene is TRBJ2-2, the V gene TRBV14, with D perhaps TRBD2 (6 bases). Germline loops: CDR1 SGHDN, CDR2 FVKESK. The V and J ends lost 0 bases and 5 bases respectively, with 16 bases between them. This CDR3 has 17 residues.

The CDR3 DNA reads as TGTGCCAGCAGCGTAGGCTACCGTCAGCCCCAGCATTTT. It codes for CASSVGYRQPQHF. The rearrangement uses TRBV9 and TRBJ1-5; no clear D. The CDR3 loop spans 13 amino acids. The V gene lost 0 bases and the J gene lost 6 bases, with 7 bases spanning the gap. Germline CDR1 and CDR2: SGDLS and YYNGEE.

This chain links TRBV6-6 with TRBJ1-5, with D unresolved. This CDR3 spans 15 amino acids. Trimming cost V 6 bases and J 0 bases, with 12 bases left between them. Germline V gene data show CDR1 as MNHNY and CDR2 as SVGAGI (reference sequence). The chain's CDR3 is CASSQTLDSNQPQHF. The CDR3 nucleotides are TGTGCCAGCAGCCAGACACTAGATAGCAATCAGCCCCAGCATTTT.

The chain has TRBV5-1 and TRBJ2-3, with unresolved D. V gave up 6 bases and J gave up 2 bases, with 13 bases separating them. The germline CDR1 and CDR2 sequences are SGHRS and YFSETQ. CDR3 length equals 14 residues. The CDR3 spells CASKSATYTDTQYF. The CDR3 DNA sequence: TGCGCCAGCAAGTCGGCAACCTACACAGATACGCAGTATTTT.

CDR3 coding DNA: TGTGCCAGCAGCTCCCGGACAGGGCGCACAGATACGCAGTATTTT. Its protein product is CASSSRTGRTDTQYF. The V and J genes are TRBV11-1 and TRBJ2-3; 8 bases map to TRBD1. This CDR3 region has 15 residues. After removal of 4 bases from V and 1 base from J, the junction contained 4 bases not matched to a gene. The germline V gene encodes CDR1 SGHAT and CDR2 FQDESV (reference sequence).

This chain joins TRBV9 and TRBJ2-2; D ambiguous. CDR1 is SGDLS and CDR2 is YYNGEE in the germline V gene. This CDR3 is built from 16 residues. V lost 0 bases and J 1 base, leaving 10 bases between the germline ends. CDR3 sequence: CASSVGDPQNTGELFF. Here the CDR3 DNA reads TGTGCCAGCAGCGTAGGAGACCCTCAGAACACCGGGGAGCTGTTTTTT.

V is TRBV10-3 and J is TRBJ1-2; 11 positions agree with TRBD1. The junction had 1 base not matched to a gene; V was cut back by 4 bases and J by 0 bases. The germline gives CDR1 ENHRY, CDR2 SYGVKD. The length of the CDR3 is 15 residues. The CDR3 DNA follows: TGTGCCATCAGTGGGGGACAGGGGGCTAACTATGGCTACACCTTC. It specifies CAISGGQGANYGYTF.

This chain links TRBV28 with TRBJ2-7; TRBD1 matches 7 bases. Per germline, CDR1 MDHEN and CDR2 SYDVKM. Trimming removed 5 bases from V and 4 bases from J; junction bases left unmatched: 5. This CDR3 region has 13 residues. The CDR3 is CASSNRDSYEQYF. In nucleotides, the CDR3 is TGTGCCAGCAGTAACCGGGACAGTTACGAGCAGTACTTC.

CDR3 sequence (DNA): TGCGCCAGCAGCTCGACTAGCAGATACGAGCAGTACTTC. The encoded protein is CASSSTSRYEQYF. The chain couples TRBV5-1 to TRBJ2-7, with 7 bases identical to TRBD2. With 3 bases clipped from V and 4 bases from J, the junction kept 4 bases outside the gene matches. This CDR3 is built from 13 residues. In germline, CDR1 is SGHRS, CDR2 YFSETQ. Combining the CDR3 with reference TRBV5-1 and TRBJ2-7 gives the whole variable domain KAGVTQTPRYLIKTRGQQVTLSCSPISGHRSVSWYQQTPGQGLQFLFEYFSETQRNKGNFPGRFSGRQFSNSRSEMNVSTLELGDSALYLCASSSTSRYEQYFGPGTRLTVT.

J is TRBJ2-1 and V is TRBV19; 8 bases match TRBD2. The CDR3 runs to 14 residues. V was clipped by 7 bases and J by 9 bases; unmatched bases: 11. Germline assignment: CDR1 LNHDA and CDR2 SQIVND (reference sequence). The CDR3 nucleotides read TGTGCCAGTAAGGAGCGGGAGCGGCTGAGTGAGCAGTTCTTC. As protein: CASKERERLSEQFF.

CDR3 region: CASSQGPPTQDQPQHF. CDR3 DNA: TGTGCCAGCTCACAGGGCCCTCCAACCCAAGATCAGCCCCAGCATTTT. The rearrangement links TRBV18 to TRBJ1-5, with D uncertain. The CDR3 length is 16 residues. Germline CDR1 and CDR2: KGHSH and LQKENI. Trimming cost V 4 bases and J 5 bases, with 18 bases left between them. Full variable domain (outside the CDR3, taken from reference TRBV18 and TRBJ1-5): NAGVMQNPRHLVRRRGQEARLRCSPMKGHSHVYWYRQLPEEGLKFMVYLQKENIIDESGMPKERFSAEFPKEGPSILRIQQVVRGDSAAYFCASSQGPPTQDQPQHFGDGTRLSIL.

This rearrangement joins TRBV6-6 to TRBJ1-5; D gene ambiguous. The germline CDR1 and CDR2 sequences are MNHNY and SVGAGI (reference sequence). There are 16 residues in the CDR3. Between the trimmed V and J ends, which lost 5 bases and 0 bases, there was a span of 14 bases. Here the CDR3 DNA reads TGTGCCAGCAGTCCACCTTGGGAAGATAGCAATCAGCCCCAGCATTTT. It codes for CASSPPWEDSNQPQHF.